The present TCR beta chain was sequenced within a study of cytomegalovirus exposure and HLA in healthy donors. Study-level findings and limits: Fewer N-insertions (relative to the roughly 660-donor mean) were reportedly seen in an Asian-associated ancestry cluster in a later analysis.

A note on this clone: As yet, its antigen is unknown.

Primers: 60 Vbeta forward and 13 Jbeta reverse. The repertoire was sequenced with immunoSEQ multiplex PCR; TCRdb's copy has only in-frame clones and lacks some. The sample contains roughly 150,000 clones, 75% to 80% of which appear only once. The CDR3 has 17 residues. Trimming pared 2 bases from V and 5 bases from J, leaving 18 bases between. Germline CDR1 SNHLY, CDR2 FYNNEI. This clonotype originated in a woman in her 30s in good health and CMV-seronegative. V and J are TRBV2 and TRBJ2-2, with D possibly being TRBD2 (6 bases). The sample was PBMCs. Here the CDR3 DNA reads TGTGCCAGCAGTGAAACAAATGGAGGGCCTAGGACCGGGGAGCTGTTTTTT. It translates to CASSETNGGPRTGELFF.